Listed below are T cell receptor beta chains from one sample, sequenced in a study of beta chain features in type 1 diabetes. TCRdb keeps only in-frame clones here, not all; method: immunoSEQ multiplex PCR. In the table there are some 410,000 clones, about 15% of which are singletons. The sample was naive CD4+ T cells from blood. The receptors shown here come from a man between 25 and 39 years old in good health. Each CDR3 is given with its conserved first and last residue.

J | V | CDR3
TRBJ1-5 | TRBV30 | CAWSVGRNHQPQHF
TRBJ2-5 | TRBV18 | CASSPPVQETQYF
TRBJ2-1 | TRBV18 | CASSPPAGGDNEQFF
TRBJ1-6 | TRBV29-1 | CTRGRSPLHF
TRBJ2-3 | TRBV4-3 | CASSQTVSSTDTQYF
TRBJ1-1 | TRBV6-5 | CASRRDRVGPEAFF
TRBJ2-1 | TRBV4-2 | CASSQVGTSGRTSSYNEQFF
TRBJ2-2 | TRBV14 | CASCCPGLVTGELFF
TRBJ1-6 | TRBV27 | CASSLQGESPLHF
TRBJ2-3 | TRBV7-8 | CASSLAGRTSTDTQYF
TRBJ2-3 | TRBV19 | CASSPNTDTQYF
TRBJ1-6 | TRBV9 | CASSGEGNSPLHF
TRBJ2-1 | TRBV7-9 | CASRPRPGLAYNEQFF
TRBJ2-3 | TRBV10-1 | CASSRTSHTDTQYF
TRBJ2-3 | TRBV15 | CATSRPAGKITDTQYF
TRBJ2-3 | TRBV7-2 | CASSLRLLVSSTDTQYF
TRBJ1-1 | TRBV13 | CASSLPFRENTEAFF
TRBJ1-4 | TRBV15 | CATSREGSRNEKLFF
TRBJ2-1 | TRBV5-1 | CASSASGVTYNEQFF
TRBJ2-3 | TRBV6-5 | CASSYSLAGATDTQYF
TRBJ1-2 | TRBV7-9 | CASSLAGGYGYTF
TRBJ2-1 | TRBV7-2 | CASSPGRGTYNEQFF
TRBJ1-1 | TRBV30 | CAWIQAGPLNTEAFF
TRBJ2-5 | TRBV7-2 | CASSRRPPETQYF
TRBJ2-5 | TRBV19 | CASSIKSGRETQYF
TRBJ2-7 | TRBV7-9 | CASSRDSFEQYF
TRBJ2-5 | TRBV9 | CASSVGGPQETQYF
TRBJ2-5 | TRBV30 | CAWKRTTGETQYF
TRBJ2-3 | TRBV7-9 | CASSPQADTQYF
TRBJ2-7 | TRBV9 | CASSSSGVYEQYF
TRBJ2-1 | TRBV5-1 | CASSTGHSYNEQFF
TRBJ1-6 | TRBV23-1 | CASGPGSGRRNLYSPLHF
TRBJ2-5 | TRBV30 | CAWSGLAEETQYF